Below are 30 T cell receptor beta chains sequenced from a single sample in a study of tumor and adjacent non-tumor tissue in lung cancer. This sample's RNA came from whole unsorted tissue. The library came from three nested PCR rounds adapted from ARM-PCR protocols. TCRdb re-called the multiplex PCR reads through MiXCR, storing one row per CDR3 protein. The sample lists fewer than 85,000 distinct CDR3 sequences; 65% to 90% were seen once. The sample consisted of lung tumor tissue. All receptors derive from a woman between 50 and 59 years old with non-small cell lung cancer.

V and J are TRBV20-1 and TRBJ2-2; tentative D call: TRBD2 (5 bases). The CDR3 consists of 14 residues. Between the trimmed V and J ends, which lost 3 bases and 6 bases, there was a span of 14 bases. Germline V gene lookup returns CDR1 DFQATT and CDR2 SNEGSKA (reference sequence). CDR3 nucleotide sequence: TGCAGTGCTAGTCCTAGCTGTATTTCCGGGGAGCTGTTTTTT. Its translation: CSASPSCISGELFF.

J is TRBJ2-7 and V is TRBV12-5; TRBD1 matches at 8 bases. With V trimmed by 0 bases and J by 6 bases, 10 bases remained unmatched. CDR1 is LGHNT and CDR2 is FRNRAP in the germline V gene. This CDR3 has 16 amino acids. CDR3 region: CASGLVLPGQGSEQYF. The CDR3 region has the DNA TGTGCTAGTGGTTTGGTACTACCCGGACAGGGTTCCGAGCAGTACTTC. The full variable domain, its missing parts supplied by reference TRBV12-5 and TRBJ2-7, is DARVTQTPRHKVTEMGQEVTMRCQPILGHNTVFWYRQTMMQGLELLAYFRNRAPLDDSGMPKDRFSAEMPDATLATLKIQPSEPRDSAVYFCASGLVLPGQGSEQYFGPGTRLTVT.

V usage is TRBV6-2 or TRBV6-3 and J usage is TRBJ2-7, with 10 bases fitting TRBD2. Germline V gene lookup returns CDR1 MNHEY and CDR2 SVGEGT. Trimming cost V 3 bases and J 7 bases; bases outside gene matches: 15. There are 17 residues in the CDR3. Written as DNA, the CDR3 is TGTGCCAGCAGTTATCGGCCCCCGCTAGCGGGAGAAGAAGAGCAGTACTTC. Translation: CASSYRPPLAGEEEQYF.

In regard to this clonotype: The conserved final phenylalanine or tryptophan is absent from the CDR3, which likely points to a read error. CDR3 bases: TGCAATGCTAGACTCCACAATAAGCAGTTCATC. Translated: CNARLHNKQFI. The chain has TRBV20-1 and TRBJ2-1; no clear D gene. Germline V gene lookup returns CDR1 DFQATT and CDR2 SNEGSKA (reference sequence). This CDR3 contains 11 residues.

The V gene is TRBV28, the J gene TRBJ2-7; a weak D match, TRBD1 (5 bases). The CDR3 extends over 14 amino acids. Germline CDR1 is MDHEN and CDR2 is SYDVKM. Trimming shortened V by 4 bases and J by 7 bases, and 17 bases separated the two germline ends. CDR3 sequence reads: CASSSWTRAWEQYF. In DNA, the CDR3 is TGTGCCAGCAGTTCATGGACACGGGCTTGGGAGCAGTACTTC.

In this sample, this clonotype turned up a few times. At one of its ends the junction is not consistent with the germline gene, which may arise from a read error. The chain couples TRBV11-1 to TRBJ2-7; D not certain. The CDR3 length is 15 residues. Germline values: CDR1 SGHAT, CDR2 FQDESV (reference sequence). This chain's CDR3 is CACSYEIATNYEQYF. The CDR3 DNA sequence: TGTGCCTGCAGCTACGAAATAGCTACAAACTACGAGCAGTACTTC.

Note on this clonotype: The CDR3 does not close with the conserved phenylalanine or tryptophan, likely indicating a read error. The gene calls are TRBV6-5 and TRBJ2-1, with 7 bases fitting TRBD1. The germline CDR1 and CDR2 sequences are MNHEY and SVGAGI. This CDR3 contains 16 residues. V lost 0 bases and J lost 4; bases outside the gene matches: 6. The CDR3 nucleotides are TGTGCCAGCAGTTACTCTTCCAGACAGGGATACAATGAGCAGTTCATC. It encodes CASSYSSRQGYNEQFI.

This rearrangement joins TRBV28 to TRBJ2-7; D may be TRBD1 or TRBD2 (5 bases each). The germline gives CDR1 MDHEN, CDR2 SYDVKM. V gave up 7 bases and J gave up 4 bases, with 23 bases separating them. This CDR3 spans 16 amino acids. The CDR3 DNA reads as TGTGCCAGCACTACGGGTGGGGGAGAGGGTGCGTACGAGCAGTACTTC. Its translation: CASTTGGGEGAYEQYF.

This chain links TRBV11-1 with TRBJ2-5; the D is unclear. The CDR3 has 14 residues. Germline values: CDR1 SGHAT, CDR2 FQDESV (reference sequence). The CDR3 protein is CTNSLEQPQETQYF. CDR3 bases: TGTACCAACAGCCTGGAACAACCCCAAGAGACCCAGTACTTC.

Note on this clonotype: A junction end diverges from the germline sequence, so it may reflect a read error. The rearrangement links TRBV4-1 to TRBJ2-3; D not certain. The germline gives CDR1 MGHRA, CDR2 YSYEKL. This CDR3 is 14 amino acids long. CDR3 residues: CASNQTGRTDTQYF. CDR3 in DNA: TGCGCCAGCAACCAAACTGGACGGACAGATACGCAGTATTTT.

Worth noting for this clonotype: One end of the junction fails to match germline, which may point to a read error. The chain carries TRBV6-5 and TRBJ1-2; D uncertain. Germline V gene sequence: CDR1 MNHEY, CDR2 SVGAGI. The CDR3 is 13 amino acids. Here the CDR3 reads CAGRNPVGLCYTF. CDR3 DNA: TGTGCCGGCAGAAACCCGGTTGGATTATGCTACACCTTC.

For this clonotype: At one of its ends the junction is not consistent with the germline gene, which may arise from a read error. V usage is TRBV20-1 and J usage is TRBJ2-3, with D tentatively TRBD2 (6 bases). Germline V gives CDR1 DFQATT, CDR2 SNEGSKA (reference sequence). This CDR3 spans 12 amino acids. The CDR3 region has the DNA TGTATTGCCCGGGAGACTAGTGTTACGCAGTATTTT. This translates into CIARETSVTQYF.

This clonotype came up a few times. This may arise from a read error, as a much more abundant clone is one base away. CDR3 loop: CASNLGTENNSPLHF. The CDR3 DNA follows: TGTGCCAGCAACCTCGGGACAGAGAATAATTCACCCCTCCACTTT. The chain links TRBV6-6 to TRBJ1-6; 7 bases fit TRBD1. The CDR3 totals 15 residues. Unmatched junction bases numbered 8, after V lost 7 bases and J lost 5 bases. Per germline, CDR1 MNHNY and CDR2 SVGAGI (reference sequence).

Turning to this clonotype: One end of the junction does not line up with germline, which may come from a read error. The chain joins TRBV6-1 to TRBJ2-1, with a weak D call TRBD1 (6 bases). Germline CDR1 and CDR2: MNHNS and SASEGT. The CDR3 sequence is 16 residues long. This chain's CDR3 is CASKSLTGSFVDEQLF. DNA of the CDR3: TGTGCCAGTAAGAGCCTAACAGGGTCTTTTGTGGATGAGCAGCTCTTC.

The CDR3 sequence: CAGRAGVFYEQYF. DNA for the CDR3: TGCGCCGGGAGGGCAGGCGTATTCTACGAGCAGTACTTC. V gene TRBV5-1 combines with J gene TRBJ2-7; 7 nucleotides line up with TRBD2. Germline V gene lookup returns CDR1 SGHRS and CDR2 YFSETQ. The CDR3 is 13 amino acids. V lost 10 bases, J lost 3 bases, and 10 bases stayed unmatched. Complete variable domain (other parts from reference TRBV5-1 and TRBJ2-7): KAGVTQTPRYLIKTRGQQVTLSCSPISGHRSVSWYQQTPGQGLQFLFEYFSETQRNKGNFPGRFSGRQFSNSRSEMNVSTLELGDSALYLCAGRAGVFYEQYFGPGTRLTVT.

The table lists this clonotype with a count of one. Germline and junction disagree at one end, which may indicate a read error. The rearrangement joins TRBV11-1 to TRBJ2-1; 7 bases match TRBD1. Germline V gene data show CDR1 as SGHAT and CDR2 as FQDESV (reference sequence). The CDR3 sequence is 13 residues long. This chain's CDR3 is CASIQQGMDEQFF. For the CDR3, the DNA is TGTGCAAGCATCCAACAGGGGATGGATGAGCAGTTCTTC. Based on the CDR3 plus reference TRBV11-1 and TRBJ2-1, the full variable domain is EAEVAQSPRYKITEKSQAVAFWCDPISGHATLYWYRQILGQGPELLVQFQDESVVDDSQLPKDRFSAERLKGVDSTLKIQPAELGDSAMYLCASIQQGMDEQFFGPGTRLTVL.

In its sample, this clonotype was seen once. No conserved phenylalanine or tryptophan is present at the end of the CDR3, so a read error is the likely explanation. The chain uses TRBV20-1 and TRBJ2-7; 8 bases are shared with TRBD2. This CDR3 has 19 residues. V shed 3 bases and J 4 bases; nucleotides not matched to a gene: 23. Germline V gives CDR1 DFQATT, CDR2 SNEGSKA (reference sequence). This chain's CDR3 is CSARRFLVTGGPWRYEQYL. In DNA, the CDR3 is TGCAGTGCTAGGAGGTTCCTGGTAACGGGAGGGCCCTGGAGGTACGAGCAGTACCTC.

Comment on this clonotype: One junction end disagrees with the germline gene, perhaps due to a read error. V and J are TRBV10-2 and TRBJ1-4, with TRBD1 as a possible D gene (5 bases). The CDR3 covers 13 residues. CDR1 is WSHSY and CDR2 is SAAADI in the germline V gene. CDR3 residues: CGSIGHLNEKLFF. CDR3 sequence (DNA): TGCGGCAGCATCGGACACCTTAATGAAAAACTGTTTTTT.

This clonotype was counted between two and nine times. This chain joins TRBV28 and TRBJ1-1; D unresolved. V was shortened by 6 bases and J by 3 bases, with 14 bases between the two germline ends. Germline values: CDR1 MDHEN, CDR2 SYDVKM. CDR3 size: 14 residues. The CDR3 region is CASRPEHEDTEAFF. As DNA, the CDR3 is TGTGCCAGCAGGCCGGAACACGAGGACACTGAAGCTTTCTTT.

The V and J genes are TRBV29-1 and TRBJ2-1, with a possible D match to TRBD1 (6 bases). The V end lost 5 bases, the J end lost 16 bases, and 27 bases lay between the germline ends. Germline V lookup: CDR1 SQVTM, CDR2 ANQGSEA. There are 14 residues in the CDR3. This chain's CDR3 is CSVRSARTAYEQFF. The DNA for the CDR3 is TGCAGCGTTAGGAGCGCAAGGACAGCCTATGAACAATTCTTC.

Remarks on this clonotype: Without the conserved terminal phenylalanine or tryptophan, this CDR3 likely stems from a read error. The rearrangement links TRBV4-1 to TRBJ2-5; 10 bases align to TRBD1. V dropped 11 bases and J dropped 4; count of bases not matched to a gene: 7. The CDR3 loop spans 13 amino acids. Germline-derived CDR1 and CDR2 are MGHRA and YSYEKL. CDR3 protein: CACGQGVSETQYL. CDR3 nucleotides: TGCGCCTGCGGACAGGGGGTTTCAGAGACCCAGTACTTA.

This clonotype was seen once. Germline and junction disagree at one end, which may indicate a read error. This sequence joins TRBV14 and TRBJ2-7, with TRBD1 as a possible D gene (5 bases). CDR3 size: 17 residues. The V gene's germline CDR1 is SGHDN and CDR2 FVKESK. CDR3 sequence reads: CASSLDHRTENVYEHYF. The CDR3 DNA reads as TGTGCCAGCAGCCTAGATCACAGGACCGAAAATGTTTACGAGCATTACTTC.

Regarding this clonotype: The germline gene is not matched at one end of the junction; a read error may be the cause. The chain employs TRBV10-3 and TRBJ1-6; D remains unclear. The CDR3 is 13 residues long. Germline V gene data show CDR1 as ENHRY and CDR2 as SYGVKD. In nucleotides, the CDR3 is TGTGCCATCTCAGGCGATTCGGGGTCACCCCTCTACTTT. It encodes CAISGDSGSPLYF.

In the case of this clonotype: The CDR3 does not close with the conserved phenylalanine or tryptophan, likely indicating a read error. J is TRBJ2-7 and V is TRBV20-1, with 10 nucleotides matching TRBD2. There are 15 residues in the CDR3. The germline V gene encodes CDR1 DFQATT and CDR2 SNEGSKA (reference sequence). In DNA form, the CDR3 reads TGTAATGCTTTCCAGAGCGGGAGGGCCCTCTACAAGCAGTACCTC. It is translated as CNAFQSGRALYKQYL.

V usage is TRBV12-3 or TRBV12-4 and J usage is TRBJ2-3; 9 bases match TRBD1. J gave up 0 bases and V 10 bases, and 11 bases lay outside the gene matches. The CDR3 is 16 amino acids. The DNA of the CDR3 is TGTGCCAACAATAGAAGACAGGGGGGAAGCACAGATACGCAGTATTTT. Its translation: CANNRRQGGSTDTQYF.

Turning to this clonotype: Since the CDR3 does not end with the conserved phenylalanine or tryptophan, this likely comes from a read error. The DNA is omitted, as the CDR3 cannot be located on it reliably, and the CDR3 follows TCRdb's listing. The chain joins TRBV20-1 to TRBJ2-7; TRBD2, the D gene given by the table, was not confirmed from the DNA. Including both end residues, the CDR3 is 13 amino acids long. The germline V gene has CDR1 DFQATT and CDR2 SNEGSKA (reference sequence). This CDR3 reads CSALAGEAYEQHI.

The genes are TRBV29-1 and TRBJ1-1; no definite D call. CDR3 length: 12 amino acids. Germline CDR1 reads SQVTM; CDR2 reads ANQGSEA. The CDR3 DNA is TGCAGTGTAAAATATGTCGCGGCCGAAGCTTTCTTT. Translating it yields CSVKYVAAEAFF.

The chain uses TRBV29-1 and TRBJ1-2; D gene uncertain. This CDR3 has 11 residues. Germline values: CDR1 SQVTM, CDR2 ANQGSEA. Between the trimmed V and J ends, which lost 4 bases and 6 bases, there was a span of 9 bases. The CDR3 here is CSVVLSHGYTF. Here the CDR3 DNA reads TGCAGCGTTGTTCTAAGCCATGGCTACACCTTC.

V and J are TRBV6-6 and TRBJ1-6; no clear D gene. Germline V lookup: CDR1 MNHNY, CDR2 SVGAGI (reference sequence). Trimming removed 8 bases at V and 19 bases at J, with 18 bases between. The CDR3 totals 11 residues. This CDR3 is CASRDSSPFHF. The CDR3 DNA follows: TGTGCCAGCCGAGATAGTTCACCCTTTCACTTT.

This clonotype showed up many times. The rearrangement uses TRBV12-3 or TRBV12-4 and TRBJ1-5; D is possibly TRBD1 (6 bases). The CDR3 contains 14 residues. V was pared by 6 bases and J by 4 bases, with 13 bases between. In DNA form, the CDR3 reads TGTGCCAGCAGACAAATACAGGGTAATCAGCCCCAGCATTTT. Translated: CASRQIQGNQPQHF.